This is a list of T cell receptor beta chains from one sample in a study of identifying expanded T cells in peripheral blood. The assay was immunoSEQ multiplex PCR, and TCRdb's table has in-frame clones only and misses some. The top ten hold roughly 15% of the sample, which has fewer than 110,000 clones, 87% seen once. Material: blood. The source is a person aged 18 to 75 in good health. Each CDR3 is given with its conserved first and last residue. D genes are given only for firm matches. A row's size may be missing; if present it is once, few, many or a size class.

d_gene	j_gene	v_gene	abundance	CDR3aa	CDR3nt
TRBD2	TRBJ2-1	TRBV9	-	CASSPPTSGAHNEQFF	TGTGCCAGCAGCCCACCCACTAGCGGGGCGCACAATGAGCAGTTCTTC
TRBD1	TRBJ1-5	TRBV28	-	CASSSLDRGKNQPQHF	TGTGCCAGCAGTTCCCTCGACAGGGGAAAAAATCAGCCCCAGCATTTT
-	TRBJ1-2	TRBV7-2	-	CASSSVPQKYGYTF	TGTGCCAGCAGCTCCGTCCCCCAGAAGTATGGCTACACCTTC
TRBD2	TRBJ2-3	TRBV7-2	-	CASSRTSGYTDTQYF	TGTGCCAGCAGTCGGACTAGCGGGTACACAGATACGCAGTATTTT
-	TRBJ1-5	TRBV19	once	CASEGSLNQPQHF	TGTGCCAGCGAGGGCAGCTTAAATCAGCCCCAGCATTTT
-	TRBJ2-2	TRBV7-8	-	CASRDRQNTGELFF	TGTGCCAGCAGGGACCGTCAGAACACCGGGGAGCTGTTTTTT
-	TRBJ1-5	TRBV19	few	CASSLGQPQHF	TGTGCCAGTAGTTTGGGTCAGCCCCAGCATTTT
-	TRBJ2-7	TRBV27	-	CASSAGGPSYEQYF	TGTGCCAGCAGCGCCGGGGGGCCCTCCTACGAGCAGTACTTC
TRBD2	TRBJ2-5	TRBV15	-	CATSRDSTSGGDRQETQYF	TGTGCCACCAGCAGAGATTCCACTAGCGGGGGAGATAGACAAGAGACCCAGTACTTC
TRBD1	TRBJ1-6	TRBV7-8	few	CASSPQGYNSPLHF	TGTGCCAGCAGCCCACAGGGGTACAATTCACCCCTCCACTTT
-	TRBJ2-2	TRBV7-2	-	CASSLRRGRNGELFF	TGTGCCAGCAGCTTAAGGAGGGGGCGGAACGGGGAGCTGTTTTTT
-	TRBJ2-5	TRBV7-2	once	CASSLAQQETQYF	TGTGCCAGCAGCTTAGCACAGCAAGAGACCCAGTACTTC
-	TRBJ1-1	TRBV9	-	CASSVYLAGGTEAFF	TGTGCCAGCAGCGTTTACTTAGCTGGGGGGACTGAAGCTTTCTTT
-	TRBJ1-4	TRBV7-9	once	CASSLVGGENEKLFF	TGTGCCAGCAGCTTAGTGGGGGGAGAAAATGAAAAACTGTTTTTT
-	TRBJ2-7	TRBV11-2	-	CASSPREAREQYF	TGTGCCAGCAGCCCCCGCGAAGCTCGCGAGCAGTACTTC
-	TRBJ1-5	TRBV27	-	CASNPSHGGNQPQHF	TGTGCCAGCAACCCGTCCCATGGAGGGAATCAGCCCCAGCATTTT
-	TRBJ1-4	TRBV6-6	-	CASSYWIGQGDEKLFF	TGTGCCAGCAGTTACTGGATAGGACAAGGGGATGAAAAACTGTTTTTT